This TCR beta chain comes out of a study of breast tumors, draining lymph nodes, adjacent tissues. Samples came from axillary lymph nodes draining the breast cancer. Trimming took off 4 bases at V and 9 bases at J, with 20 bases between the two ends. CDR3 length: 15 residues. CDR1 and CDR2 from the germline V gene are SGHRS and YFSETQ. TCRdb ran MiXCR on the multiplex PCR reads and lists one entry per CDR3 protein. Of 85,000 to 130,000 distinct CDR3 sequences in the sample, about 29% are singletons; the top ten hold approximately 5.3%. Material: axillary lymph node tissue. This TCR was recovered from a female donor with breast cancer. Some clones in this sample may be carry-over from other donors' samples. The chain uses TRBV5-1 and TRBJ1-5; D is unresolved. The CDR3 is CASSTRPGEDRPQHF. The CDR3 region has the DNA TGCGCCAGCAGCACACGTCCCGGGGAGGATCGGCCCCAGCATTTT.